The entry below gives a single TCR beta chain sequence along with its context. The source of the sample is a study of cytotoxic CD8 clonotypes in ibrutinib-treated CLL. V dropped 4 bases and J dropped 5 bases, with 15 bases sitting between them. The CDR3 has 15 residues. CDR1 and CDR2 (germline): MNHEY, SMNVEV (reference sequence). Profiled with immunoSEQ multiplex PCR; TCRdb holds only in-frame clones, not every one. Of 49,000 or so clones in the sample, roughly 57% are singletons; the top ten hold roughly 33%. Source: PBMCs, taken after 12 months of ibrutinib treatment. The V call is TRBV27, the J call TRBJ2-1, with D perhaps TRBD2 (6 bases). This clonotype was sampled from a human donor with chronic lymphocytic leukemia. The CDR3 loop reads CASSWDFFRNNEQFF. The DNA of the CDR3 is TGTGCCAGCAGTTGGGACTTTTTCCGAAACAATGAGCAGTTCTTC.